Each of the 32 T cell receptor beta chains below was sequenced from the same sample in a study of long-term antiretroviral therapy in people with HIV. Researchers report immunoSEQ v3.0 was run at survey level. TCRdb's copy holds only in-frame clones and misses some; the assay was immunoSEQ multiplex PCR. The sample holds about 21,000 clones, about 76% seen once. The sample in question was unsorted PBMCs, obtained 0.1 years before starting antiretroviral therapy. The origin of the receptors is a man between 40 and 49 years old with HIV.

This chain joins TRBV5-1 and TRBJ1-4; possibly TRBD1 for D (5 bases). The CDR3 totals 13 residues. Germline values: CDR1 SGHRS, CDR2 YFSETQ. Trimming took 6 bases from V and 7 from J, leaving 13 bases between them. This chain's CDR3 is CASTRGEGEKLFF. The CDR3 DNA reads TGCGCCAGCACCCGAGGGGAAGGTGAAAAACTGTTTTTT. Filled out from reference TRBV5-1 and TRBJ1-4, the complete variable domain reads KAGVTQTPRYLIKTRGQQVTLSCSPISGHRSVSWYQQTPGQGLQFLFEYFSETQRNKGNFPGRFSGRQFSNSRSEMNVSTLELGDSALYLCASTRGEGEKLFFGSGTQLSVL.

This chain links TRBV6-6 with TRBJ2-7; D perhaps matches TRBD2 (5 bases). Deletions cut 3 bases from V and 2 bases from J, with 11 bases between. This CDR3 is 14 amino acids long. The germline gives CDR1 MNHNY, CDR2 SVGAGI (reference sequence). The CDR3 sequence: CASSYSTGTYEQYF. The DNA for the CDR3 is TGTGCCAGCAGTTATTCCACGGGAACCTACGAGCAGTACTTC.

The chain joins TRBV28 to TRBJ2-7; 7 nucleotides agree with TRBD1. Germline V lookup: CDR1 MDHEN, CDR2 SYDVKM. This CDR3 is built from 14 residues. With 5 bases clipped from V and 5 bases from J, the junction kept 9 bases outside the gene matches. CDR3 in amino acids: CASSAPGQFDEQYF. The CDR3 bases are TGTGCCAGCAGTGCCCCGGGACAGTTCGACGAGCAGTACTTC.

By frequency in the sample, this clone is medium-sized. The chain couples TRBV19 to TRBJ1-5; maybe TRBD1 (6 bases). Germline V gene data show CDR1 as LNHDA and CDR2 as SQIVND (reference sequence). V lost 5 bases and J lost 5, with 16 bases in between. This CDR3 comprises 15 residues. CDR3 in DNA: TGTGCCAGTAGTGCCCGAGAGGGGGGGCATCAGCCCCAGCATTTT. This sequence encodes CASSAREGGHQPQHF.

The chain employs TRBV7-8 and TRBJ2-1; 13 bases agree with TRBD2. Germline-derived CDR1 and CDR2 are SGHVS and FQNEAQ. The CDR3 length is 18 residues. With 0 bases clipped from V and 1 base from J, the junction kept 3 bases outside the gene matches. CDR3 sequence reads: CASSLAGLAGRSYNEQFF. CDR3 bases: TGTGCCAGCAGCTTAGCGGGACTAGCGGGAAGGTCCTACAATGAGCAGTTCTTC.

The gene calls are TRBV4-3 and TRBJ2-5, with D maybe TRBD1 (5 bases). The CDR3 is 13 amino acids. CDR1 is LGHNA, CDR2 YSLEER, per germline. The ends were cut back, 4 bases at V and 5 bases at J, with 11 bases in the middle. The CDR3 DNA follows: TGCGCCAGCAGCCCCACAGGTCATGAGACCCAGTACTTC. Its protein product is CASSPTGHETQYF.

The chain employs TRBV12-5 and TRBJ1-1, with 8 bases identical to TRBD1. Germline-derived CDR1 and CDR2 are LGHNT and FRNRAP. This CDR3 contains 12 residues. Germline trimming cut 1 base from V and 11 bases from J; bases unmatched to any gene: 3. CDR3 DNA sequence: TGTGCTAGTGGTTTGGGACAGGGGAGGGCTTTCTTT. Its protein is CASGLGQGRAFF.

V usage is TRBV10-3 and J usage is TRBJ1-1; no firm D call. Germline lookup yields CDR1 ENHRY and CDR2 SYGVKD. Trimming shortened V by 6 bases and J by 1 base, and 3 bases separated the two germline ends. The CDR3 totals 11 residues. CDR3 sequence: CAIRGNTEAFF. DNA of the CDR3: TGTGCCATCAGAGGGAACACTGAAGCTTTCTTT.

V is TRBV4-3 and J is TRBJ1-2; D is ambiguous. Germline V gene lookup returns CDR1 LGHNA and CDR2 YSLEER. V lost 0 bases, J lost 4 bases, and 3 bases lay in between. The CDR3 extends over 12 amino acids. The CDR3 region is CASSQDGYGYTF. The CDR3 nucleotides read TGCGCCAGCAGCCAAGACGGCTATGGCTACACCTTC.

V and J are TRBV2 and TRBJ2-1; D is uncertain. Trimming cost V 1 base and J 1 base, with 8 bases left between them. The CDR3 covers 15 residues. CDR1 SNHLY and CDR2 FYNNEI come from the germline V gene. CDR3 nucleotides: TGTGCCAGCAGTGAAGATGGGGATTCCTACAATGAGCAGTTCTTC. Amino acids: CASSEDGDSYNEQFF.

This sequence joins TRBV18 and TRBJ2-1, with no clear D. Germline V gene lookup returns CDR1 KGHSH and CDR2 LQKENI. The CDR3 spans 12 residues. V was trimmed by 4 bases and J by 10 bases, leaving 11 bases between them. CDR3 nucleotide sequence: TGTGCCAGCTCACTTGGACCGGTAGAGCAGTTCTTC. The encoded protein is CASSLGPVEQFF.

The chain employs TRBV5-4 and TRBJ2-2; D could derive from TRBD1 or TRBD2 (5 bases each). V was trimmed by 3 bases and J by 6 bases, leaving 12 bases between them. There are 14 residues in the CDR3. CDR1 is SGHNT and CDR2 is YYREEE in the germline V gene (reference sequence). As DNA, the CDR3 is TGTGCCAGCAGCTCCCCCGGGGCTGCCGGGGAGCTGTTTTTT. Residues: CASSSPGAAGELFF. Using reference TRBV5-4 and TRBJ2-2 for the parts outside the CDR3, the full variable domain is ETGVTQSPTHLIKTRGQQVTLRCSSQSGHNTVSWYQQALGQGPQFIFQYYREEENGRGNFPPRFSGLQFPNYSSELNVNALELDDSALYLCASSSPGAAGELFFGEGSRLTVL.

The chain is built from TRBV5-5 and TRBJ2-7, with 12 bases aligning to TRBD2. This CDR3 spans 14 amino acids. Per germline, CDR1 SGHKS and CDR2 YYEKEE (reference sequence). The junction had 2 bases not matched to a gene; V was cut back by 4 bases and J by 3 bases. Here the CDR3 DNA reads TGTGCCAGCAGCACACTAGCGGGGGGCTACGAGCAGTACTTC. Translation gives CASSTLAGGYEQYF.

The chain combines TRBV2 with TRBJ1-1; tentatively, D is TRBD1 (6 bases). The CDR3 spans 13 residues. The V and J ends lost 5 bases and 2 bases respectively, with 9 bases between them. CDR1 and CDR2 (germline): SNHLY, FYNNEI. CDR3 amino acids: CASSRDTNTEAFF. CDR3 coding DNA: TGTGCCAGCAGTAGGGACACTAACACTGAAGCTTTCTTT.

CDR3 residues: CAWRRTAANTGELFF. The DNA of the CDR3 is TGTGCCTGGAGAAGGACAGCCGCGAACACCGGGGAGCTGTTTTTT. V is TRBV30 and J is TRBJ2-2; a weak D match, TRBD1 (6 bases). Germline V lookup: CDR1 GTSNPN, CDR2 SVGIG (reference sequence). Deletions cut 3 bases from V and 0 bases from J, with 11 bases between. The CDR3 is 15 amino acids.

In this sample, this clone turned up once. The chain links TRBV25-1 to TRBJ2-3, with D perhaps TRBD2 (6 bases). CDR3 size: 16 residues. Trimming stripped 7 bases from V and 3 bases from J, with 20 bases between. Germline V gene data show CDR1 as MGHDK and CDR2 as SYGVNS. In DNA, the CDR3 is TGTGCCAGCACCAACACGGCGGGGCGGGGAACAGATACGCAGTATTTT. It specifies CASTNTAGRGTDTQYF. Full variable domain (remainder filled in from reference TRBV25-1 and TRBJ2-3): EADIYQTPRYLVIGTGKKITLECSQTMGHDKMYWYQQDPGMELHLIHYSYGVNSTEKGDLSSESTVSRIRTEHFPLTLESARPSHTSQYLCASTNTAGRGTDTQYFGPGTRLTVL.

Comments on this clone: Its ends do not fully match the called genes, so a read error is possible. This chain connects TRBV29-1 to TRBJ1-5, with TRBD1 as a possible D gene (6 bases). CDR3 length: 14 amino acids. CDR1 and CDR2 (germline): SQVTM, ANQGSEA. The CDR3, as DNA: TGCAGCGTCGAAGAGGGGGGGCCGGGTCAGCCCCAGCATTTT. This sequence encodes CSVEEGGPGQPQHF.

This chain links TRBV6-6 with TRBJ1-2; a possible D gene is TRBD1 (6 bases). Trimming took off 4 bases at V and 8 bases at J, with 17 bases between the two ends. The CDR3 length is 14 residues. Germline lookup yields CDR1 MNHNY and CDR2 SVGAGI (reference sequence). The CDR3 DNA reads TGTGCCAGCAGTTCGACTCAGACAGGTTACGGCTACACCTTC. It yields the protein CASSSTQTGYGYTF.

V gene TRBV7-2 combines with J gene TRBJ2-1, with TRBD2 matching 7 bases. Germline CDR1 is SGHTA and CDR2 is FQGNSA. V was pared by 7 bases and J by 0 bases, with 6 bases of the junction left unmatched. This CDR3 contains 15 residues. The DNA for the CDR3 is TGTGCCAGCACCCCGGCGGGAGTCTCCTACAATGAGCAGTTCTTC. Translation gives CASTPAGVSYNEQFF. Looking up the rest from reference TRBV7-2 and TRBJ2-1 gives the full variable domain: GAGVSQSPSNKVTEKGKDVELRCDPISGHTALYWYRQSLGQGLEFLIYFQGNSAPDKSGLPSDRFSAERTGGSVSTLTIQRTQQEDSAVYLCASTPAGVSYNEQFFGPGTRLTVL.

The chain joins TRBV4-3 to TRBJ1-2, with 11 bases matching TRBD1. CDR1 is LGHNA and CDR2 is YSLEER in the germline V gene. Trimming at V came to 4 bases and at J to 4 bases, leaving 8 bases not matched to a gene. The CDR3 extends over 16 amino acids. CDR3 in amino acids: CASSRGQGAAPYGYTF. The CDR3 DNA is TGCGCCAGCAGCCGAGGACAGGGGGCTGCTCCCTATGGCTACACCTTC.

The CDR3 spells CASSPDRGSNQPQHF. The CDR3 DNA reads TGTGCCAGCAGCCCGGACAGGGGGAGCAATCAGCCCCAGCATTTT. The chain combines TRBV7-9 with TRBJ1-5, with 10 bases lining up with TRBD1. Germline assignment: CDR1 SEHNR and CDR2 FQNEAQ (reference sequence). Germline trimming cut 5 bases from V and 1 base from J; bases unmatched to any gene: 2. The CDR3 has 15 amino acids.

V usage is TRBV5-3 and J usage is TRBJ1-2; D is perhaps TRBD1 (5 bases). TRBV5-3 is designated an ORF whose function remains uncertain. The CDR3 covers 14 residues. Trimming took off 2 bases at V and 5 bases at J, with 13 bases between the two ends. The CDR3 nucleotides read TGTGCCAGAAGCTTCTTGGGACGGAGTTATGGCTACACCTTC. As protein: CARSFLGRSYGYTF.

This clone was detected once. V usage is TRBV27 and J usage is TRBJ1-5; D is ambiguous. Trimming removed 4 bases from V and 5 bases from J, with 9 bases in between. The CDR3 has 13 residues. The germline gives CDR1 MNHEY, CDR2 SMNVEV (reference sequence). Written as DNA, the CDR3 is TGTGCCAGCAGTTCCCCCCCTTATCAGCCCCAGCATTTT. This translates into CASSSPPYQPQHF.

The V gene is TRBV28, the J gene TRBJ2-7; 7 bases match TRBD1. The CDR3 runs 14 residues. The ends lost 5 bases at V and 3 bases at J; junction bases unmatched: 7. Germline V gene sequence: CDR1 MDHEN, CDR2 SYDVKM. The chain's CDR3 is CASSPQGTLYEQYF. For the CDR3, the DNA is TGTGCCAGCAGTCCACAGGGGACCCTCTACGAGCAGTACTTC. Filled out from reference TRBV28 and TRBJ2-7, the complete variable domain reads DVKVTQSSRYLVKRTGEKVFLECVQDMDHENMFWYRQDPGLGLRLIYFSYDVKMKEKGDIPEGYSVSREKKERFSLILESASTNQTSMYLCASSPQGTLYEQYFGPGTRLTVT.

The chain joins TRBV29-1 to TRBJ2-5, with D perhaps assigned TRBD1 or TRBD2 (6 bases each). Per germline, CDR1 SQVTM and CDR2 ANQGSEA. The CDR3 is 13 residues long. Trimming cost V 1 base and J 5 bases, with 11 bases left between them. Here the CDR3 DNA reads TGCAGCGTTGAAGTCGGGGGCGCGGAGACCCAGTACTTC. This encodes CSVEVGGAETQYF.

The chain carries TRBV9 and TRBJ2-2; 9 bases fit TRBD2. Germline trimming cut 0 bases from V and 6 bases from J; bases unmatched to any gene: 12. From germline, CDR1 is SGDLS and CDR2 YYNGEE. The CDR3 extends over 18 amino acids. This chain's CDR3 is CASSVAGYGSGRSGELFF. In DNA form, the CDR3 reads TGTGCCAGCAGCGTAGCGGGGTACGGTAGCGGGAGATCCGGGGAGCTGTTTTTT.

This rearrangement joins TRBV7-2 to TRBJ2-2; 7 bases line up with TRBD1. Germline V gene lookup returns CDR1 SGHTA and CDR2 FQGNSA. After removal of 6 bases from V and 1 base from J, the junction contained 5 bases not matched to a gene. The CDR3 totals 15 residues. The CDR3: CASRTGTVNTGELFF. The CDR3 nucleotides read TGTGCCAGCAGGACCGGGACAGTGAACACCGGGGAGCTGTTTTTT.

V usage is TRBV7-2 and J usage is TRBJ1-1; perhaps TRBD1 as D (6 bases). The CDR3 runs to 14 residues. Looked up from germline, CDR1 is SGHTA and CDR2 is FQGNSA. V dropped 3 bases and J dropped 4 bases, with 12 bases sitting between them. The CDR3 sequence is CASSLRGGGTEAFF. The CDR3 region has the DNA TGTGCCAGCAGCTTGAGAGGGGGGGGCACTGAAGCTTTCTTT.

In nucleotides, the CDR3 is TGTGCCAGCAGAGGGACTTCGAACACCGGGGAGCTGTTTTTT. Protein sequence: CASRGTSNTGELFF. V and J are TRBV2 and TRBJ2-2, with D possibly matching TRBD2 (6 bases). V lost 6 bases, J lost 0 bases, and 8 bases lay in between. This CDR3 is built from 14 residues. Per germline, CDR1 SNHLY and CDR2 FYNNEI.

This chain joins TRBV28 and TRBJ1-2; D call uncertain. The CDR3 is made up of 14 amino acids. Per the germline V gene, CDR1 is MDHEN and CDR2 is SYDVKM. Trimming pared 6 bases from V and 1 base from J, leaving 12 bases between. The CDR3 nucleotides read TGTGCCAGCAGCCTCCCAGAAGTTAACTATGGCTACACCTTC. It specifies CASSLPEVNYGYTF.

The rearrangement uses TRBV19 and TRBJ2-3; D ambiguous. The V gene lost 3 bases and the J gene lost 3 bases, with 7 bases spanning the gap. Germline V lookup: CDR1 LNHDA, CDR2 SQIVND (reference sequence). The CDR3 is 13 residues long. CDR3 in amino acids: CASSMARTDTQYF. For the CDR3, the DNA is TGTGCCAGTAGTATGGCCAGAACAGATACGCAGTATTTT.

The chain carries TRBV7-9 and TRBJ1-1; 9 bases map to TRBD1. J gave up 5 bases and V 5 bases, and 0 bases lay outside the gene matches. The CDR3 extends over 12 amino acids. Germline V CDR1 and CDR2: SEHNR, FQNEAQ (reference sequence). The CDR3 bases are TGTGCCAGCAGCGGACAGGGGACTGAAGCTTTCTTT. Protein sequence: CASSGQGTEAFF.